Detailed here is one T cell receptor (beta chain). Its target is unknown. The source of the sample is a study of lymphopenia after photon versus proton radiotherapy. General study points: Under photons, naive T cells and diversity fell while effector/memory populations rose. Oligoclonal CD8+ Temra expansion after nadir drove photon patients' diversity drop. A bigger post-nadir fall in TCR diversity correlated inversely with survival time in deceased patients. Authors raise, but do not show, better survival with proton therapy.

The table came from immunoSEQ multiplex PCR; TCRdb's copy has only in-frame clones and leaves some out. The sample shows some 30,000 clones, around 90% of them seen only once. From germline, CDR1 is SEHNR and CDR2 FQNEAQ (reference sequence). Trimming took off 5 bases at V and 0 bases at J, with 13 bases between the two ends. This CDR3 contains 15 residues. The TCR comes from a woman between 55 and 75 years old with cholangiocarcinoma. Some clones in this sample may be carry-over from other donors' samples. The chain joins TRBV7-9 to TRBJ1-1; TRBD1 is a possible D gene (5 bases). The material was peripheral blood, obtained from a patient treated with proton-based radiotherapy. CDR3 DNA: TGTGCCAGCAGCCCTTCGGGAGGGGTGAACACTGAAGCTTTCTTT. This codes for CASSPSGGVNTEAFF.